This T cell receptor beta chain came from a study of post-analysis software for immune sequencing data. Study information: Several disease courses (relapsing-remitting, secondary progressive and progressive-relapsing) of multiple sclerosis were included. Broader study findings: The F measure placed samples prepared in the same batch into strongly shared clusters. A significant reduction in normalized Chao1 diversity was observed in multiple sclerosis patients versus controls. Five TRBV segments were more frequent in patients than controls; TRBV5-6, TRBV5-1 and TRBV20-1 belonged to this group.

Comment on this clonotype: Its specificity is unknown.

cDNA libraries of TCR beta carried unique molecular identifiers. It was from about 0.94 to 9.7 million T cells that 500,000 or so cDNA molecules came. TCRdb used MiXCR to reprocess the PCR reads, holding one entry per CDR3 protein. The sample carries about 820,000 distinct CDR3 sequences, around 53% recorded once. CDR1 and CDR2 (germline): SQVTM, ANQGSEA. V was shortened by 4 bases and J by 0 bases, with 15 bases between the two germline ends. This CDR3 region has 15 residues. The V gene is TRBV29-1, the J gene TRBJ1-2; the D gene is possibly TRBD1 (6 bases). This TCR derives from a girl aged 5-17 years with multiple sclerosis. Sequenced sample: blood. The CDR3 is CSVARGAQSNYGYTF. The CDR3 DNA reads TGCAGCGTTGCCCGGGGGGCACAATCTAACTATGGCTACACCTTC.